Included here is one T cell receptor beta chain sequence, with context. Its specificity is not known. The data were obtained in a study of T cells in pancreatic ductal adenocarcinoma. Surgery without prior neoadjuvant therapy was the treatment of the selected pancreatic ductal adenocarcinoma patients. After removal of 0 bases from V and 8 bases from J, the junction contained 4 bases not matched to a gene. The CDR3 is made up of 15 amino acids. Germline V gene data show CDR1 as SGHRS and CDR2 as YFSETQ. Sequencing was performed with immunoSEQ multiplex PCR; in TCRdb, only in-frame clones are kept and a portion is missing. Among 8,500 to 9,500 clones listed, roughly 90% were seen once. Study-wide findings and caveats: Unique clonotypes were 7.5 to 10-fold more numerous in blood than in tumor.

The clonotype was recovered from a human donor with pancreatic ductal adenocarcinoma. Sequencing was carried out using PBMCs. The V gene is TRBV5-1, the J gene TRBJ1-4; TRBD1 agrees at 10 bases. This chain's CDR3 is CASSLEGQGMEKLFF. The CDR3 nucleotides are TGCGCCAGCAGCTTGGAGGGACAGGGGATGGAAAAACTGTTTTTT.